This TCR beta chain comes out of a study of identical twins. TCRdb passed the 5' RACE reads through MiXCR, listing each CDR3 protein once. Found here are 200,000 to 300,000 distinct CDR3 sequences, about 10% of them singletons; the top ten hold about 9%. The germline CDR1 and CDR2 sequences are DFQATT and SNEGSKA (reference sequence). Trimming cost V 1 base and J 7 bases, with 13 bases left between them. The CDR3 totals 14 residues. The clonotype comes from a man aged 50 to 59 in good health. The sequenced sample consisted of memory T cells sorted from blood. The chain carries TRBV20-1 and TRBJ2-2; a possible D gene is TRBD2 (5 bases). The CDR3 loop reads CSARAGVGIGELFF. CDR3 bases: TGCAGTGCTAGAGCCGGGGTCGGCATCGGGGAGCTGTTTTTT.